A selection of T cell receptor beta chains follows, all from one sample in a study of T cell responses to AZD1222 COVID-19 vaccine. Sequenced by immunoSEQ multiplex PCR; TCRdb stores in-frame clones only, minus some. The sample lists 180,000 or so clones, around 93% seen once, with roughly 1% in the top ten. Source: peripheral blood, taken 28 days after the second dose of the MenACWY control vaccine. These receptor sequences come from an adult who received the MenACWY meningococcal vaccine as a control. Each CDR3 is given with its conserved first and last residue. Each record gives: J gene, V gene, clone size, D gene, CDR3 DNA, CDR3 protein. A D gene is named only where the DNA matches it firmly. Rows give clone size only sometimes, using once, few, many, or a class for an expanded clone.

>TRBJ1-3|TRBV3-1/TRBV3-2|once|TRBD1
TGTGCCAGCAGCCAACAACAGGGGAGCTCTGGAAACACCATATATTTT
CASSQQQGSSGNTIYF
>TRBJ2-3|TRBV5-1|-|-
TGCGCCAGCACCATAGGAGGGGGCACAGATACGCAGTATTTT
CASTIGGGTDTQYF
>TRBJ1-2|TRBV7-2|-|-
TGTGCCAGCAGCCAAGATCGGGGGGCTCTTTCCTATGGCTACACCTTC
CASSQDRGALSYGYTF
>TRBJ2-5|TRBV28|-|TRBD2
TGTGCCAGCAGTAGCGGGGGGGCATTAGAGACCCAGTACTTC
CASSSGGALETQYF
>TRBJ2-1|TRBV19|-|-
TGTGCCAGTAGTATAGTATCAGGTTCAAGCTACAATGAGCAGTTCTTC
CASSIVSGSSYNEQFF
>TRBJ1-6|TRBV2|few|-
TGTGCCAGCAGGATGACAGTAGATAATAATTCACCCCTCCACTTT
CASRMTVDNNSPLHF
>TRBJ1-5|TRBV30|-|-
TGTGCCTGGAATGTGAGGGGAGGTAATCAGCCCCAGCATTTT
CAWNVRGGNQPQHF
>TRBJ2-2|TRBV11-2|-|-
TGTGCCAGCAGCCGGATCCCGGGACAAATAATCACCGGGGAGCTGTTTTTT
CASSRIPGQIITGELFF
>TRBJ2-2|TRBV4-3|-|-
TGCGCCAGCAGCCAGGGCCATTACACCGGGGAGCTGTTTTTT
CASSQGHYTGELFF
>TRBJ2-1|TRBV9|-|-
TGTGCCAGCAGCGGGGGTTCAGACTCCTACAATGAGCAGTTCTTC
CASSGGSDSYNEQFF
>TRBJ1-3|TRBV11-2|once|-
TGTGCCAGCACCGTACCTAGCTCTGGAAACACCATATATTTT
CASTVPSSGNTIYF
>TRBJ1-1|TRBV3-1/TRBV3-2|-|TRBD1
TGTGCCAGCAGCACAGGGGGCCGGTCTCGTCGGACTGAAGCTTTCTTT
CASSTGGRSRRTEAFF
>TRBJ1-6|TRBV7-8|-|-
TGTGCCAGCAGCCCATCGGGGGGATCGTATAATTCACCCCTCCACTTT
CASSPSGGSYNSPLHF
>TRBJ1-4|TRBV7-2|-|-
TGTGCCAGCAGCTTAGCCCCGGGGCGCAATGAAAAACTGTTTTTT
CASSLAPGRNEKLFF
>TRBJ2-2|TRBV5-4|-|TRBD2
TGTGCCAGCAGCTTTGGGACTAGCGGGGGCAACACCGGGGAGCTGTTTTTT
CASSFGTSGGNTGELFF
>TRBJ2-7|TRBV6-2/TRBV6-3|-|-
TGTGCCAGCAGTTACTCGGCCCGGCGCCACTCCTACGAGCAGTACTTC
CASSYSARRHSYEQYF
>TRBJ1-5|TRBV19|-|TRBD1
TGTGCCAGTAGTACCACAGGGGGGAATCAGCCCCAGCATTTT
CASSTTGGNQPQHF
>TRBJ1-3|TRBV9|-|TRBD1
TGTGCCAGCAGCGTTGACAGGGGCCAGGCTGGAAACACCATATATTTT
CASSVDRGQAGNTIYF
>TRBJ1-5|TRBV28|-|TRBD1
TGTGCCAGCAGACATCATCAGGGGGCAGGCAATCAGCCCCAGCATTTT
CASRHHQGAGNQPQHF
>TRBJ2-3|TRBV7-2|-|-
TGTGCCAGCAGCCCCTCGAGGGGGGCCCCCGATACGCAGTATTTT
CASSPSRGAPDTQYF
>TRBJ1-1|TRBV7-8|few|-
TGTGCCAGCAGCCCTACCCCCAGGGGGAACACTGAAGCTTTCTTT
CASSPTPRGNTEAFF